Listed below are T cell receptor beta chains from one sample, sequenced in a study of blood T cell repertoires in COVID-19. Using immunoSEQ multiplex PCR, the repertoire was profiled, and TCRdb retains in-frame clones only, with some absent. The sample has hundreds of thousands of clones, around 87% seen once. The sample comprised PBMCs or T cells enriched from blood (not recorded which). These receptors all stem from a woman in her 50s who had recovered from COVID-19. CDR3s include the opening cysteine and the closing phenylalanine or tryptophan. Fields, in order: J gene, D gene, V gene, clone size, CDR3 protein, CDR3 DNA. A D gene is named only where the DNA matches it firmly. For some rows the clone size is stated as once, few or many, or as a class when expanded; others skip it.

>TRBJ2-7|TRBD2|TRBV2|.
CASSQDGLAGSEQYF
TGTGCCAGCAGCCAAGACGGACTAGCGGGTAGCGAGCAGTACTTC
>TRBJ1-4|.|TRBV21-1|.
CASSKFEVATNEKLFF
TGTGCCAGCAGCAAATTTGAGGTTGCAACTAATGAAAAACTGTTTTTT
>TRBJ2-1|.|TRBV5-1|.
CASTTEASFYNEQFF
TGCGCCAGCACAACGGAAGCTAGCTTCTACAATGAGCAGTTCTTC
>TRBJ2-1|TRBD2|TRBV29-1|.
CSVVGLVTSGGSSYNEQFF
TGCAGCGTCGTAGGTTTGGTGACTAGCGGAGGGAGCTCCTACAATGAGCAGTTCTTC
>TRBJ2-1|TRBD2|TRBV2|.
CASSEMGLEHNEQFF
TGTGCCAGCAGTGAAATGGGACTAGAACACAATGAGCAGTTCTTC
>TRBJ2-4|.|TRBV19|.
CASSAVVTQSKNIQYF
TGTGCCAGTAGTGCTGTTGTGACTCAGTCCAAAAACATTCAGTACTTC
>TRBJ2-7|.|TRBV5-4|.
CASSSDRFYEQYF
TGTGCCAGCAGCTCAGACAGGTTCTACGAGCAGTACTTC
>TRBJ2-1|TRBD1|TRBV5-4|.
CASSDQQGSEQFF
TGTGCCAGCAGCGACCAACAGGGGAGTGAGCAGTTCTTC
>TRBJ2-7|.|TRBV12-3/TRBV12-4|.
CASGTRGEQYF
TGTGCCAGCGGGACACGAGGCGAGCAGTACTTC
>TRBJ2-5|.|TRBV7-6|.
CASSLAPGLGGETQYF
TGTGCCAGCAGCTTAGCCCCGGGACTAGGGGGCGAGACCCAGTACTTC
>TRBJ2-1|.|TRBV7-3|.
CASSLMGQTNEQFF
TGTGCCAGCAGCTTAATGGGCCAAACCAATGAGCAGTTCTTC
>TRBJ1-3|.|TRBV20-1|.
CSASGQAGNTIYF
TGCAGTGCTAGTGGTCAGGCGGGAAACACCATATATTTT
>TRBJ1-6|.|TRBV21-1|.
CASSKAPSGHTSPLHF
TGTGCCAGCAGCAAGGCCCCCTCAGGTCATACTTCACCCCTCCACTTT
>TRBJ1-5|.|TRBV15|.
CATSTPSNQPQHF
TGTGCCACCAGCACTCCGAGCAATCAGCCCCAGCATTTT
>TRBJ2-2|.|TRBV4-1|.
CASSRNGPQGPGELFF
TGCGCCAGCAGCCGGAACGGGCCGCAGGGGCCCGGGGAGCTGTTTTTT
>TRBJ1-1|TRBD1|TRBV5-1|many
CASSAGPGQRNTEAFF
TGCGCCAGCAGCGCCGGTCCGGGACAGAGGAACACTGAAGCTTTCTTT
>TRBJ2-5|TRBD2|TRBV29-1|.
CSVEGGRETQYF
TGCAGCGTTGAAGGCGGGAGAGAGACCCAGTACTTC
>TRBJ1-1|.|TRBV7-8|.
CASSLDVLVVDRYTEAFF
TGTGCCAGCAGCTTAGACGTCTTGGTGGTAGATCGGTACACTGAAGCTTTCTTT
>TRBJ1-5|.|TRBV28|.
CASSWAYSNQPQHF
TGTGCCAGCAGTTGGGCCTATAGCAATCAGCCCCAGCATTTT
>TRBJ2-3|.|TRBV19|.
CASSIEELDTQYF
TGTGCCAGTAGTATAGAGGAGTTAGATACGCAGTATTTT
>TRBJ2-2|TRBD1|TRBV5-1|.
CASRTGTGTYWGGELFF
TGCGCCAGCAGAACCGGGACAGGCACCTACTGGGGCGGGGAGCTGTTTTTT
>TRBJ1-2|.|TRBV28|.
CASSQPRGYTF
TGTGCCAGCAGCCAGCCGAGGGGCTACACCTTC
>TRBJ1-4|.|TRBV18|.
CASSNTGGTNEKLFF
TGTGCCAGCTCCAACACGGGAGGAACTAATGAAAAACTGTTTTTT
>TRBJ2-1|.|TRBV2|few
CASSERGAVLNEQFF
TGTGCCAGCAGTGAACGGGGGGCCGTACTCAATGAGCAGTTCTTC
>TRBJ1-2|.|TRBV2|few
CASRTGSSYGYTF
TGTGCCAGCAGAACAGGGTCAAGCTATGGCTACACCTTC
>TRBJ1-2|.|TRBV30|once
CAWNSIRDGYTF
TGTGCCTGGAACTCCATCCGGGATGGCTACACCTTC
>TRBJ2-5|TRBD1|TRBV7-2|.
CASSSEGQGWRETQYF
TGTGCCAGCAGCTCCGAAGGACAGGGGTGGAGGGAGACCCAGTACTTC
>TRBJ1-1|.|TRBV28|.
CASRQTIMNTEAFF
TGTGCCAGCAGACAGACAATCATGAACACTGAAGCTTTCTTT
>TRBJ1-2|TRBD1|TRBV28|.
CASSAYTGESYTF
TGTGCCAGCAGTGCATACACAGGGGAGAGCTACACCTTC
>TRBJ2-2|TRBD2|TRBV9|.
CASSSTSGSSTGELFF
TGTGCCAGCAGCTCTACTAGCGGGAGTTCTACCGGGGAGCTGTTTTTT
>TRBJ1-2|TRBD1|TRBV19|.
CASSTRTGDGYTF
TGTGCCAGTAGTACCCGGACAGGGGATGGCTACACCTTC
>TRBJ2-3|TRBD2|TRBV11-2|.
CASSPLAGAADTQYF
TGTGCCAGCAGCCCCCTAGCGGGAGCAGCAGATACGCAGTATTTT
>TRBJ2-1|TRBD2|TRBV11-3|.
CASSLTAGGRTEQFF
TGTGCCAGCAGCTTAACAGCGGGAGGCCGGACTGAGCAGTTCTTC
>TRBJ1-4|.|TRBV5-1|few
CASSLFQGLREKLFF
TGCGCCAGCAGCTTGTTCCAGGGCTTGAGGGAAAAACTGTTTTTT
>TRBJ2-7|.|TRBV21-1|.
CASRILYEQYF
TGTGCCAGCAGAATCCTCTACGAGCAGTACTTC
>TRBJ2-1|.|TRBV6-5|.
CASSWTDNGEQFF
TGTGCCAGCAGTTGGACAGATAATGGTGAGCAGTTCTTC
>TRBJ2-7|.|TRBV7-9|.
CASSPRPGEQYF
TGTGCCAGCAGCCCGCGTCCGGGGGAGCAGTACTTC
>TRBJ2-1|TRBD2|TRBV10-2|.
CASSESAGAYNEQFF
TGCGCCAGCAGTGAGAGCGCGGGAGCGTACAATGAGCAGTTCTTC
>TRBJ2-7|.|TRBV12-3/TRBV12-4|.
CASRFMYEQYF
TGTGCCAGCAGATTTATGTACGAGCAGTACTTC
>TRBJ2-7|TRBD2|TRBV3-1/TRBV3-2|.
CASSQRLAGGPLYEQYF
TGTGCCAGCAGCCAGAGACTAGCGGGAGGGCCGTTGTACGAGCAGTACTTC
>TRBJ2-3|TRBD1|TRBV5-1|.
CASSPGTGPTDTQYF
TGCGCCAGCAGTCCCGGGACAGGTCCCACAGATACGCAGTATTTT